The TCR beta chain described here comes from a study of T cells in Graves' hyperthyroidism and ophthalmopathy (dated by TCRdb to the late 2010s). As for the study more broadly: Peripheral blood was collected at initial diagnosis, before any treatment. To identify distinguishing TCR V-J signatures, a discovery cohort of 95 to 100 patients was used, comprising 43 with Graves' ophthalmopathy and around 60 with stable Graves' hyperthyroidism. Whether ophthalmopathy could be predicted prospectively was tested in an independent validation cohort made up of under 20 hyperthyroidism patients plus 17 patients who later progressed to ophthalmopathy. The 100 or so discovery patients were randomly split 7:3 into training and test sets. The study also compared thyroid tissue and blood T-cell repertoires from a handful of Graves' hyperthyroidism patients. Following sampling, methimazole starting at 30 mg daily was given to hyperthyroidism patients, and high-dose intravenous methylprednisolone was given to ophthalmopathy patients. The paper describes TCR Vbeta CDR3 sequencing of around 140 peripheral blood samples, made up of 43 ophthalmopathy patients, over 70 hyperthyroidism patients and 17 progressor patients. Here is what the overall study found, with its caveats: In validation, progression to ophthalmopathy was predicted by the model with around 70% sensitivity and around 76% specificity, a median of 6.5 months before onset. In cross-validation, a model built on a 13 V-J signature told ophthalmopathy apart from stable hyperthyroidism with approximately 90% sensitivity and about 81% specificity, and in testing the same model reached 80%/75%. Sample size was not statistically predetermined, and blinding of investigators to group allocation was not performed. Most expanded thyroid clonotypes (frequency above 0.001) were also detected in blood, a finding suggesting that blood repertoires may reflect thyroid immune responses.

CDR1 and CDR2, looked up from the germline V gene, are ENHRY and SYGVKD. CDR3 length: 19 amino acids, cysteine to phenylalanine. Just the 57-base CDR3 DNA is kept, in frame starting at base 1. V lost 0 bases and J lost 0 bases, and the count of bases not matched to a germline gene is 14. This clonotype was observed many times. No antigen is known for it. Within one base of it there is no much larger clone, and no base qualities were kept. Ophthalmopathy patients had moderately to severely active disease, with a Clinical Activity Score of 3 or more, a NOSPECS grade of 4 or more, and a disease duration of less than 3 months. The study excluded patients with uncontrolled infections, other autoimmune diseases, pregnancy or lactation. Clinical symptoms, serum thyroxine and TRAb, thyroid ultrasound, and orbital computed tomography formed the basis for the diagnoses. PBMCs were separated from around 9.1 ml of fresh peripheral blood using Ficoll-Paque density gradient centrifugation. Total RNA was extracted using Trizol reagent, and RNA quality was assessed on an Agilent 2100 Bioanalyzer.

Amplification of TCR beta CDR3 regions was carried out from RNA transcripts. For the first round of RT-PCR on the TCR CDR3, the HTBI primer set was used together with the Qiagen OneStep RT-PCR kit. Libraries were constructed in a second round of multiplex PCR, after which size selection and purification were carried out. Paired-end sequencing of the libraries was performed with 100 bp reads on an Illumina HiSeq2000. Concerning the study's data processing: SOAPnuke was used to process the raw data, throwing out any read that contained adapters or uncalled bases, had a mean Phred below 15, or lacked an exact constant-primer or identifier match. COPE v1.2.5 was used to merge high-quality paired reads, and clonotypes were defined as unique nucleotide sequences. MiTCR v1.1 was used to align the clonotypes against IMGT TRBV, TRBD and TRBJ reference segments. The analysis was restricted to V-J combinations with a frequency above 0.0001, which together covered approximately 99% of the repertoires. A TCS score was defined as the ratio between F50 (clonal expansion) and ExV (chaos), using BLOSUM62-based TCRdist between CDR3 peptides within each V-J. Welch's t-statistics and random forest reduced fewer than 550 V-J features to around 14, which were used in a naive Bayes classifier (R e1071). TCRdb ran its own pipeline on the public reads, namely fastp trimming at Q25 and MiXCR clone calling, and kept in-frame beta chains. Merged by CDR3 protein, the rows form single entries marked with the most common genes and DNA. TCRdb assigned the V and J calls; the authors' analysis was not used. This sample holds about 640,000 distinct CDR3 sequences; approximately 15% were observed only once. The leading ten clones occupy under 15% of the sample.

The TCR originated in a woman aged 45-60 years with Graves' ophthalmopathy. The V and J genes are TRBV10-3 and TRBJ2-7; 7 of the junction bases match TRBD2. Specimen: blood. The CDR3 is CAISESTRGGSPLSYEQYF. The DNA reads TGTGCCATCAGTGAGTCGACTCGGGGCGGGAGCCCCCTCTCCTACGAGCAGTACTTC.